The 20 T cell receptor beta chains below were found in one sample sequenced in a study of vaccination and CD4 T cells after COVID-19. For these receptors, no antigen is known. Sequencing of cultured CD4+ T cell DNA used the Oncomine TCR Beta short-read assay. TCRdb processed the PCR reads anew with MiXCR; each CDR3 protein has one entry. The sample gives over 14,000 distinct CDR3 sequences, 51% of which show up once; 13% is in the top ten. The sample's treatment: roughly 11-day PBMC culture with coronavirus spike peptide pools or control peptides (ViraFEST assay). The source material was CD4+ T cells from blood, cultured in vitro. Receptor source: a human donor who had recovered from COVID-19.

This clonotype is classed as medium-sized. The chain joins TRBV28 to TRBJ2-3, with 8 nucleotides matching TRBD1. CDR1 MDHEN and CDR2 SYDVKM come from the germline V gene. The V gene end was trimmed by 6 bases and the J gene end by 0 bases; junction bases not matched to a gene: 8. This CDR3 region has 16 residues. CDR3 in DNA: TGTGCCAGCAGCCGGATAGGACAGGGAAGCACAGATACGCAGTATTTT. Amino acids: CASSRIGQGSTDTQYF.

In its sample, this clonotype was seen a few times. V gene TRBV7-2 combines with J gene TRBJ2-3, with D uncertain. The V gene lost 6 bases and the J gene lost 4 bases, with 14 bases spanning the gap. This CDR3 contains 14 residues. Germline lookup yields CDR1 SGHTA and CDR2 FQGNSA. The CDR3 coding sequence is TGTGCCAGCAGTCGACAAGTTTCCCCAGATACGCAGTATTTT. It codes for CASSRQVSPDTQYF.

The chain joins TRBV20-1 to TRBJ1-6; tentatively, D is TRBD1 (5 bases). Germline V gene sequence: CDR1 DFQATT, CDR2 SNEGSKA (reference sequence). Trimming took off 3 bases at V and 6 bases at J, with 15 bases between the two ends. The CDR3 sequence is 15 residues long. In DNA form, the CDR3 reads TGCAGTGCTAGGCCTCCGGGACTGTTTAATTCACCCCTCCACTTT. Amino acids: CSARPPGLFNSPLHF.

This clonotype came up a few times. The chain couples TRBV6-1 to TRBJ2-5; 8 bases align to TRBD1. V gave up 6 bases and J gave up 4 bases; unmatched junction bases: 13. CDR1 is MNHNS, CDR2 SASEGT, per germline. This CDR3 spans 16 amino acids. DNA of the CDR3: TGTGCCAGCAGGCCCCCCACAGGGGGGTGGGGAGAGACCCAGTACTTC. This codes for CASRPPTGGWGETQYF.

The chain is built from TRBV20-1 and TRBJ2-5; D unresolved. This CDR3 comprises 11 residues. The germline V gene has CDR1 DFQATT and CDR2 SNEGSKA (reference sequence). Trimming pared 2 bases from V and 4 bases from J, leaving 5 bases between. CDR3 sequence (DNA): TGCAGTGCTAGACTCAGAGAGACCCAGTACTTC. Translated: CSARLRETQYF.

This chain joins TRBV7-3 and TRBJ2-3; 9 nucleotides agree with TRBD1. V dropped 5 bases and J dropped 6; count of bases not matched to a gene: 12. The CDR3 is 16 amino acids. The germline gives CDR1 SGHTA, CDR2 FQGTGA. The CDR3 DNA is TGTGCCAGCAGCCTTCACATCGGACAGGGGTCTGATACGCAGTATTTT. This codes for CASSLHIGQGSDTQYF.

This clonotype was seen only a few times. CDR3 protein: CASSYSTRDSGELFF. For the CDR3, the DNA is TGTGCCAGCAGTTACTCGACCCGCGATTCCGGGGAGCTGTTTTTT. This chain connects TRBV6-5 to TRBJ2-2, with unresolved D. Germline V lookup: CDR1 MNHEY, CDR2 SVGAGI. Trimming left V 0 bases short and J 6 bases short, with 11 bases between. The CDR3 length is 15 residues.

This CDR3 is CASSDYSGGPNEQFF. CDR3 bases: TGTGCCAGCAGTGATTATAGCGGGGGGCCCAATGAGCAGTTCTTC. V and J are TRBV6-1 and TRBJ2-1, with 10 bases identical to TRBD2. There are 15 residues in the CDR3. V gave up 3 bases and J gave up 6 bases; unmatched junction bases: 5. The germline V gene encodes CDR1 MNHNS and CDR2 SASEGT.

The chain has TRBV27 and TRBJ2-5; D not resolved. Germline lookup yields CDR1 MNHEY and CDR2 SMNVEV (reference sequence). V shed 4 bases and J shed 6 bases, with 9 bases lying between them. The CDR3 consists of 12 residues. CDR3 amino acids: CASSSSEKTQYF. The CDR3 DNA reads TGTGCCAGCAGTTCGTCAGAAAAGACCCAGTACTTC.

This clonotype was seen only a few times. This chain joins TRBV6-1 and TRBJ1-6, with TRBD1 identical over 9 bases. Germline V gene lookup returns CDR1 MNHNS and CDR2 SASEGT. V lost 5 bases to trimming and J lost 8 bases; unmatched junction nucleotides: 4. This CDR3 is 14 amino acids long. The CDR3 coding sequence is TGTGCCAGCAGTCTCGGGACAGGGTATTCACCCCTCCACTTT. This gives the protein CASSLGTGYSPLHF.

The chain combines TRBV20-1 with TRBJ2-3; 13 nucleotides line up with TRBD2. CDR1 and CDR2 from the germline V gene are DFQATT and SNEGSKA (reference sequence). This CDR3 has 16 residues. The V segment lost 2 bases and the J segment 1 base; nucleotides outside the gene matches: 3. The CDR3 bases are TGCAGTGCTAGACGGGGACTAGCGGGACGCACAGATACGCAGTATTTT. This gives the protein CSARRGLAGRTDTQYF.

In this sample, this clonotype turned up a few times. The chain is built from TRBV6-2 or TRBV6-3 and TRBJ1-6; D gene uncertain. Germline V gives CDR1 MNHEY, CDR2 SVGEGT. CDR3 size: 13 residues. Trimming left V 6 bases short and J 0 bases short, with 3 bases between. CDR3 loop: CASRGSYNSPLHF. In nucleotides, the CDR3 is TGTGCCAGCAGGGGCTCCTATAATTCACCCCTCCACTTT.

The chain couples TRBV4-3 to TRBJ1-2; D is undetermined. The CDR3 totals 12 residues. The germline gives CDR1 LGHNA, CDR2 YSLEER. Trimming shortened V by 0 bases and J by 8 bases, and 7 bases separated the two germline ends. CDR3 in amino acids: CASSQEKEGYTF. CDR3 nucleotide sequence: TGCGCCAGCAGCCAAGAAAAAGAGGGCTACACCTTC.

The CDR3 sequence is CACSRGGTNEKLFF. CDR3 sequence (DNA): TGTGCCTGCTCCCGGGGCGGAACTAATGAAAAACTGTTTTTT. The chain carries TRBV27 and TRBJ1-4; the D gene is possibly TRBD1 (5 bases). Trimming pared 11 bases from V and 1 base from J, leaving 14 bases between. CDR3 length: 14 residues. From germline, CDR1 is MNHEY and CDR2 SMNVEV (reference sequence).

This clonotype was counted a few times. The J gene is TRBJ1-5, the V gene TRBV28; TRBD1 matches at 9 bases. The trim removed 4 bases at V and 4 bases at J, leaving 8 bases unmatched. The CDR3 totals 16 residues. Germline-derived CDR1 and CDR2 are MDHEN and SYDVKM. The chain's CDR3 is CASSSVDRGVNQPQHF. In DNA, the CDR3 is TGTGCCAGCAGTTCCGTCGACAGGGGGGTGAATCAGCCCCAGCATTTT. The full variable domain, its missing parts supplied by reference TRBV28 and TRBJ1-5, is DVKVTQSSRYLVKRTGEKVFLECVQDMDHENMFWYRQDPGLGLRLIYFSYDVKMKEKGDIPEGYSVSREKKERFSLILESASTNQTSMYLCASSSVDRGVNQPQHFGDGTRLSIL.

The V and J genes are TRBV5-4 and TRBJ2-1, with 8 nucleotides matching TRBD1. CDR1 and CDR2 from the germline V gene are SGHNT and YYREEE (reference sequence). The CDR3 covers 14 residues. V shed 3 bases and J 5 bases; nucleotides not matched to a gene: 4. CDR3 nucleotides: TGTGCCAGCAGCTACCAGACAGGGGACAATGAGCAGTTCTTC. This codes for CASSYQTGDNEQFF.

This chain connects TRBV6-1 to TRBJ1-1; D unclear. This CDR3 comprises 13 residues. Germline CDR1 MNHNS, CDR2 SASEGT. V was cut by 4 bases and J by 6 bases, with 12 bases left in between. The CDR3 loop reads CASSGLSEAEAFF. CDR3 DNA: TGTGCCAGCAGTGGACTGTCTGAGGCTGAAGCTTTCTTT.

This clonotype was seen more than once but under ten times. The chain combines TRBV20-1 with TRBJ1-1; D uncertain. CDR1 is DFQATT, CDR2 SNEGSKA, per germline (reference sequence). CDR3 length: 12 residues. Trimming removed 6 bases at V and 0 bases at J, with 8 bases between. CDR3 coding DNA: TGCAGTGCCATTTATATGAACACTGAAGCTTTCTTT. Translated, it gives CSAIYMNTEAFF.

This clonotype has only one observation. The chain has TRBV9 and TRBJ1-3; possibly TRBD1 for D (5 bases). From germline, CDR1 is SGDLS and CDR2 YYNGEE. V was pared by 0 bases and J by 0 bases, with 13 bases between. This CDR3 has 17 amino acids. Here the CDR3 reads CASSVDGQAYSGNTIYF. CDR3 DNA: TGTGCCAGCAGCGTAGATGGACAAGCCTACTCTGGAAACACCATATATTTT.

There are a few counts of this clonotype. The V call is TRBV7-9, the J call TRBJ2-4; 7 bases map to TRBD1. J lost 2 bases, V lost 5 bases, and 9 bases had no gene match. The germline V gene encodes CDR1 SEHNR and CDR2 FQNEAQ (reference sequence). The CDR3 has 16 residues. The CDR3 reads CASSPGQLASKNIQYF. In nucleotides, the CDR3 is TGTGCCAGCAGCCCGGGACAGTTAGCCTCCAAAAACATTCAGTACTTC.